The 30 T cell receptor beta chains below all came from one sample that was sequenced in a study of spatial heterogeneity in lung cancer. Documented time point: sample taken at primary tumor resection. TCRdb re-analysed the 5' RACE reads in MiXCR, keeping a single row per CDR3 protein. The sample lists around 4,900 distinct CDR3 sequences, roughly 12% occurring once. General observations from the study: Tumors with more nonsynonymous mutations had more expanded intratumoral alpha and beta TCRs.

No cognate antigen is known for these TCRs. The material was lung tumor tissue, obtained at surgery. These receptors all come from a male donor with early-stage non-small cell lung cancer.

In its sample, this clonotype is medium-sized. This chain joins TRBV29-1 and TRBJ2-1; weak D call: TRBD1 (5 bases). The germline V gene has CDR1 SQVTM and CDR2 ANQGSEA. The CDR3 extends over 11 amino acids. Trimming cost V 5 bases and J 5 bases, with 7 bases left between them. The CDR3 nucleotides read TGCAGCGTTTCCAGGGACAATGAGCAGTTCTTC. Its protein product is CSVSRDNEQFF.

This clonotype was recorded at least ten times. The chain is built from TRBV20-1 and TRBJ2-1, with D possibly TRBD1 on 5 matching bases. CDR3 length: 13 amino acids. Between the trimmed V and J ends, which lost 2 bases and 6 bases, there was a span of 11 bases. Per germline, CDR1 DFQATT and CDR2 SNEGSKA (reference sequence). CDR3 coding DNA: TGCAGTGCTAGACCGGCCCAGGGCAATGAGCAGTTCTTC. It is translated as CSARPAQGNEQFF.

In its sample, this clonotype ranks as medium-sized. The J gene is TRBJ2-6, the V gene TRBV5-1; D not certain. The CDR3 runs 16 residues. The V and J ends lost 4 bases and 0 bases respectively, with 11 bases between them. Germline V gene sequence: CDR1 SGHRS, CDR2 YFSETQ. DNA for the CDR3: TGCGCCAGCAGCCGGGTCGTCAGCTCTGGGGCCAACGTCCTGACTTTC. Amino acid sequence: CASSRVVSSGANVLTF. The full variable domain, in which reference TRBV5-1 and TRBJ2-6 provide the parts outside the CDR3, is KAGVTQTPRYLIKTRGQQVTLSCSPISGHRSVSWYQQTPGQGLQFLFEYFSETQRNKGNFPGRFSGRQFSNSRSEMNVSTLELGDSALYLCASSRVVSSGANVLTFGAGSRLTVL.

By proportion, this clonotype is medium-sized. CDR3 in DNA: TGTGCCAGCAGCTTAGGGGTTGGAGGGAACACCGGGGAGCTGTTTTTT. It codes for CASSLGVGGNTGELFF. The V call is TRBV7-9, the J call TRBJ2-2, with a tentative D call TRBD2 (5 bases). Trimming stripped 1 base from V and 1 base from J, with 10 bases between. The V gene's germline CDR1 is SEHNR and CDR2 FQNEAQ (reference sequence). The CDR3 is made up of 16 amino acids.

This rearrangement joins TRBV28 to TRBJ1-4, with 9 bases aligning to TRBD1. The CDR3 consists of 14 residues. Germline lookup yields CDR1 MDHEN and CDR2 SYDVKM. V lost 4 bases, J lost 11 bases, and 8 bases stayed unmatched. This CDR3 is CASSWGQGTGKLFF. The CDR3 DNA reads as TGTGCCAGCAGTTGGGGACAGGGTACCGGGAAACTGTTTTTT.

By share of the sample, this clonotype is medium-sized. The chain couples TRBV10-3 to TRBJ2-3; D may be TRBD2 (5 bases). V was pared by 4 bases and J by 1 base, with 18 bases between. Per germline, CDR1 ENHRY and CDR2 SYGVKD. CDR3 size: 17 residues. CDR3 sequence (DNA): TGTGCCATCAGTGCTCTCTTAACGACTATTCGCACAGATACGCAGTATTTT. This translates into CAISALLTTIRTDTQYF.

This clonotype has a count of ten or more. The rearrangement uses TRBV7-9 and TRBJ2-7, with D perhaps TRBD1 or TRBD2 (5 bases each). Germline assignment: CDR1 SEHNR and CDR2 FQNEAQ (reference sequence). Trimming took off 5 bases at V and 5 bases at J, with 19 bases between the two ends. The CDR3 is 15 residues long. The CDR3 nucleotides are TGTGCCAGCAGCCCGCTAGCTTCAGGGATCCACGAGCAGTACTTC. Translating it yields CASSPLASGIHEQYF. Full variable domain (rest looked up from reference TRBV7-9 and TRBJ2-7): DTGVSQNPRHKITKRGQNVTFRCDPISEHNRLYWYRQTLGQGPEFLTYFQNEAQLEKSRLLSDRFSAERPKGSFSTLEIQRTEQGDSAMYLCASSPLASGIHEQYFGPGTRLTVT.

This clonotype qualifies as medium-sized (0.01 to 0.1%). V and J are TRBV11-2 and TRBJ1-5; D is perhaps TRBD1 (6 bases). The CDR3 loop spans 13 amino acids. Trimming took 4 bases from V and 7 from J, leaving 11 bases between them. CDR1 is SGHAT and CDR2 is FQNNGV in the germline V gene. CDR3 in DNA: TGTGCCAGCAGCTCCGGGACATTCCAGCCCCAGCATTTT. It translates to CASSSGTFQPQHF.

This clonotype has only a few counts. This chain uses TRBV29-1 with TRBJ2-3; D is possibly TRBD2 (6 bases). Germline loops: CDR1 SQVTM, CDR2 ANQGSEA. CDR3 size: 19 residues. Trimming left V 4 bases short and J 4 bases short, with 30 bases between. The CDR3 DNA reads TGCAGCGTTGTTGAAGGTTTCTTTGGCGGGAAACGAGGGGCAGATACGCAGTATTTT. As protein: CSVVEGFFGGKRGADTQYF.

This clonotype appeared many times. This chain joins TRBV13 and TRBJ2-3; TRBD2 matches at 9 bases. Germline trimming cut 0 bases from V and 0 bases from J; bases unmatched to any gene: 1. The germline gives CDR1 PRHDT, CDR2 FYEKMQ (reference sequence). The CDR3 length is 16 residues. CDR3 residues: CASSLGAGGSTDTQYF. The CDR3, as DNA: TGTGCCAGCAGCTTAGGAGCGGGAGGTAGCACAGATACGCAGTATTTT.

The chain employs TRBV7-2 and TRBJ2-3; D possibly corresponds to TRBD2 (6 bases). Trimming pared 2 bases from V and 3 bases from J, leaving 15 bases between. Looked up from germline, CDR1 is SGHTA and CDR2 is FQGNSA. This CDR3 contains 16 residues. CDR3 DNA sequence: TGTGCCAGCAGCTTACTCCCGGGACTCAATACAGATACGCAGTATTTT. Its protein is CASSLLPGLNTDTQYF.

This clonotype was seen repeatedly, ten times or more. The chain uses TRBV10-3 and TRBJ2-5; TRBD2 matches at 7 bases. Germline V gives CDR1 ENHRY, CDR2 SYGVKD. With V trimmed by 6 bases and J by 0 bases, 1 base remained unmatched. This CDR3 region has 13 residues. CDR3 in DNA: TGTGCCATCAGCGCGGGGGACCAAGAGACCCAGTACTTC. Translating gives CAISAGDQETQYF.

This clonotype showed up many times. V is TRBV7-9 and J is TRBJ2-2; 10 bases line up with TRBD2. Trimming removed 5 bases from V and 4 bases from J; junction bases left unmatched: 13. Germline-derived CDR1 and CDR2 are SEHNR and FQNEAQ (reference sequence). The CDR3 contains 18 residues. In DNA form, the CDR3 reads TGTGCCAGCAGCCCGAACCAGCGGGGGGGCCTCACCACCGGGGAGCTGTTTTTT. It codes for CASSPNQRGGLTTGELFF.

This clonotype came up many times. The chain links TRBV14 to TRBJ2-1, with TRBD2 identical over 8 bases. The junction had 16 bases not matched to a gene; V was cut back by 3 bases and J by 3 bases. CDR3 length: 19 amino acids. Germline loops: CDR1 SGHDN, CDR2 FVKESK. CDR3 protein: CASSQIPSGRTPNYNEQFF. CDR3 bases: TGTGCCAGCAGCCAGATTCCTAGCGGGCGAACTCCTAACTACAATGAGCAGTTCTTC.

By its share, this clonotype is medium-sized. This sequence joins TRBV12-3 or TRBV12-4 and TRBJ2-5; maybe TRBD2 (5 bases). Deletions cut 6 bases from V and 5 bases from J, with 19 bases between. The CDR3 has 15 amino acids. This chain's CDR3 is CASSPSGAARETQYF. The CDR3 bases are TGTGCCAGCAGCCCCTCTGGAGCGGCACGGGAGACCCAGTACTTC.

By proportion, this clonotype is medium-sized (0.01 to 0.1%). CDR3 DNA: TGTGCCAGCAGTACACTAGGGGGGGAAAAACTGTTTTTT. Amino acid sequence: CASSTLGGEKLFF. The V call is TRBV6-5, the J call TRBJ1-4, with a tentative D call TRBD1 (6 bases). The CDR3 covers 13 residues. Germline V gene data show CDR1 as MNHEY and CDR2 as SVGAGI. Trimming cost V 5 bases and J 8 bases, with 12 bases left between them.

This clonotype was observed many times. V gene TRBV4-2 combines with J gene TRBJ2-3, with 12 bases identical to TRBD2. The CDR3 loop spans 18 amino acids. V lost 0 bases to trimming and J lost 6 bases; unmatched junction nucleotides: 10. Germline loops: CDR1 LGHNA, CDR2 YNFKEQ. This chain's CDR3 is CASSQDGASGGASDTQYF. CDR3 coding DNA: TGTGCCAGCAGCCAAGATGGGGCTAGCGGGGGGGCTAGCGATACGCAGTATTTT.

By sample fraction, this clonotype is medium-sized. The gene calls are TRBV19 and TRBJ2-3; 11 bases are a match to TRBD2. The V segment lost 6 bases and the J segment 3 bases; nucleotides outside the gene matches: 2. The germline gives CDR1 LNHDA, CDR2 SQIVND (reference sequence). The CDR3 length is 14 residues. The CDR3 sequence is CASRRTSGTDTQYF. CDR3 DNA: TGTGCCAGTAGGAGGACTAGCGGGACAGATACGCAGTATTTT.

This clonotype is termed medium-sized. The rearrangement joins TRBV20-1 to TRBJ1-4; 8 bases agree with TRBD1. In germline, CDR1 is DFQATT, CDR2 SNEGSKA (reference sequence). The V segment lost 0 bases and the J segment 6 bases; nucleotides outside the gene matches: 3. This CDR3 region has 14 residues. CDR3 protein: CSAREDRAYEKLFF. CDR3 DNA sequence: TGCAGTGCTAGAGAGGACAGGGCTTATGAAAAACTGTTTTTT.

This clonotype is labeled as medium-sized. The chain couples TRBV27 to TRBJ1-2; 10 nucleotides line up with TRBD1. J was trimmed by 2 bases and V by 5 bases; bases with no gene match: 5. The germline V gene encodes CDR1 MNHEY and CDR2 SMNVEV (reference sequence). The CDR3 sequence is 15 residues long. Here the CDR3 reads CASSPRTGGNYGYTF. The DNA for the CDR3 is TGTGCCAGCAGTCCCCGGACAGGGGGAAACTATGGCTACACCTTC.

The gene calls are TRBV5-4 and TRBJ2-7, with 9 bases that match TRBD1. This CDR3 region has 15 residues. V was pared by 3 bases and J by 2 bases, with 6 bases of the junction left unmatched. The germline gives CDR1 SGHNT, CDR2 YYREEE (reference sequence). The CDR3 spells CASSYTGGAPYEQYF. In DNA, the CDR3 is TGTGCCAGCAGCTACACAGGGGGCGCGCCCTACGAGCAGTACTTC. Drawing the rest from reference TRBV5-4 and TRBJ2-7, the complete variable domain is ETGVTQSPTHLIKTRGQQVTLRCSSQSGHNTVSWYQQALGQGPQFIFQYYREEENGRGNFPPRFSGLQFPNYSSELNVNALELDDSALYLCASSYTGGAPYEQYFGPGTRLTVT.

This clonotype showed up many times. This sequence joins TRBV29-1 and TRBJ1-4; a weak D match, TRBD1 (5 bases). Germline-derived CDR1 and CDR2 are SQVTM and ANQGSEA. Trimming pared 6 bases from V and 4 bases from J, leaving 9 bases between. The CDR3 runs to 12 residues. Written as DNA, the CDR3 is TGCAGCGTCGGAGGGGTTAATGAAAAACTGTTTTTT. This codes for CSVGGVNEKLFF.

This clonotype was observed at least ten times. The chain carries TRBV7-9 and TRBJ2-3, with 9 nucleotides matching TRBD2. CDR1 and CDR2 (germline): SEHNR, FQNEAQ (reference sequence). V trimming: 2 bases; J trimming: 3 bases; junction bases outside the gene matches: 6. The CDR3 is made up of 16 amino acids. CDR3 nucleotides: TGTGCCAGCAGCTTAATCGCGGGGGGGCGAACAGATACGCAGTATTTT. Translated, it gives CASSLIAGGRTDTQYF.

This chain links TRBV7-2 with TRBJ2-7; perhaps TRBD2 as D (6 bases). Trimming removed 1 base at V and 5 bases at J, with 15 bases between. This CDR3 region has 15 residues. Germline CDR1 is SGHTA and CDR2 is FQGNSA. CDR3 sequence reads: CASSLVGGGPDEQYF. DNA for the CDR3: TGTGCCAGCAGCTTAGTGGGAGGAGGTCCGGACGAGCAGTACTTC.

This clonotype was seen ten or more times. This chain connects TRBV6-2 or TRBV6-3 to TRBJ2-1; 11 bases fit TRBD1. V shed 2 bases and J 9 bases; nucleotides not matched to a gene: 12. Germline V gene data show CDR1 as MNHEY and CDR2 as SVGEGT. The CDR3 extends over 17 amino acids. CDR3 in DNA: TGTGCCAGCAGTTACATTTTCGGACAGGGGGCGCGGGGTGAGCAGTTCTTC. Its translation is CASSYIFGQGARGEQFF.

The table lists this clonotype with many counts. CDR3 DNA: TGTGCCAGCAGCGCGGGACTAGCGGTCCAAGAGACCCAGTACTTC. It is translated as CASSAGLAVQETQYF. The V gene is TRBV7-2, the J gene TRBJ2-5; TRBD2 matches 11 bases. V lost 5 bases, J lost 1 base, and 3 bases stayed unmatched. This CDR3 contains 15 residues. Germline V gene data show CDR1 as SGHTA and CDR2 as FQGNSA.

The V gene is TRBV9, the J gene TRBJ2-1; 7 bases line up with TRBD1. CDR1 and CDR2 (germline): SGDLS, YYNGEE. This CDR3 is built from 14 residues. Trimming removed 3 bases from V and 4 bases from J; junction bases left unmatched: 4. CDR3 amino acids: CASSAGQRYNEQFF. Written as DNA, the CDR3 is TGTGCCAGCAGCGCGGGACAGCGGTACAATGAGCAGTTCTTC.

This clonotype rates as medium-sized. The rearrangement links TRBV28 to TRBJ2-3; the D is unclear. CDR3 length: 14 residues. The germline gives CDR1 MDHEN, CDR2 SYDVKM. The germline V and J ends were trimmed by 2 bases and 2 bases, with 8 bases remaining between them. The CDR3 sequence: CASSLGMTTDTQYF. The CDR3 DNA sequence: TGTGCCAGCAGTTTAGGGATGACCACAGATACGCAGTATTTT.

This clonotype was seen repeatedly, ten times or more. V usage is TRBV4-3 and J usage is TRBJ2-6, with TRBD2 matching 7 bases. This CDR3 is 23 amino acids long. With 0 bases clipped from V and 2 bases from J, the junction kept 22 bases outside the gene matches. CDR1 is LGHNA and CDR2 is YSLEER in the germline V gene. The CDR3: CASSQEGENRDYLEVPGANVLTF. CDR3 DNA sequence: TGCGCCAGCAGCCAAGAAGGCGAGAACCGGGACTACCTTGAGGTCCCTGGGGCCAACGTCCTGACTTTC.

The rearrangement links TRBV25-1 to TRBJ2-6; a possible D gene is TRBD1 (5 bases). Trimming cost V 9 bases and J 2 bases, with 11 bases left between them. The CDR3 sequence is 14 residues long. Germline V lookup: CDR1 MGHDK, CDR2 SYGVNS. CDR3 protein: CASQSRAGANVLTF. The CDR3 coding sequence is TGTGCCAGTCAATCCAGGGCTGGGGCCAACGTCCTGACTTTC.